This TCR beta chain was profiled in a study of blood T cell repertoires in COVID-19. About the research overall: Samples taken during acute and convalescent COVID-19 were collected in the United States, Italy and Spain. The cDNA or gDNA used as material had been derived from T cells, B-cell-depleted T cells, or PBMCs.

Per the original methods: Nucleated cell counts were estimated from reference gene primer amplification. Repertoires were generated with immunoSEQ multiplex PCR, while TCRdb's copy carries only in-frame clones and drops some. For V, J and clone size, that table is used; D and trimming come from the DNA. This table has roughly 25,000 clones, around 72% appearing once. Trimming removed 4 bases at V and 3 bases at J, with 14 bases between. The germline gives CDR1 SGHDT, CDR2 YYEEEE. The CDR3 extends over 16 amino acids. The TCR comes from a woman aged 80 or older with acute or convalescent COVID-19. The sequenced material came from peripheral blood. The chain uses TRBV5-6 and TRBJ1-6, with a possible D match to TRBD1 (6 bases). The CDR3 DNA reads as TGTGCCAGCAGCCAAAACAGGGTACTCTATAATTCACCCCTCCACTTT. Its protein is CASSQNRVLYNSPLHF.